This T cell receptor (beta chain) was profiled in a study of OX40 agonist ivuxolimab in advanced cancers. About the study: Ivuxolimab doses were 0.01, 0.1, 0.3, 1.5, 3 or 10 mg/kg every 2 weeks.

V was clipped by 4 bases and J by 4 bases, with 4 bases between them. Germline assignment: CDR1 SGHVS and CDR2 FNYEAQ. The length of the CDR3 is 12 residues. Repertoires were generated with immunoSEQ multiplex PCR, while TCRdb's copy carries only in-frame clones and drops some. The table has fewer than 85,000 clones, approximately 90% seen once. The gene calls are TRBV7-6 and TRBJ2-2; D ambiguous. The clonotype originates from an adult with an advanced solid tumor such as melanoma, head and neck, liver or kidney cancer. This material consisted of CD4+ or CD8+ T cells sorted from blood, taken in a trial of the OX40 agonist ivuxolimab. The CDR3 DNA reads TGTGCCAGCAGCTGGGGCACCGGGGAGCTGTTTTTT. Translated, it gives CASSWGTGELFF.